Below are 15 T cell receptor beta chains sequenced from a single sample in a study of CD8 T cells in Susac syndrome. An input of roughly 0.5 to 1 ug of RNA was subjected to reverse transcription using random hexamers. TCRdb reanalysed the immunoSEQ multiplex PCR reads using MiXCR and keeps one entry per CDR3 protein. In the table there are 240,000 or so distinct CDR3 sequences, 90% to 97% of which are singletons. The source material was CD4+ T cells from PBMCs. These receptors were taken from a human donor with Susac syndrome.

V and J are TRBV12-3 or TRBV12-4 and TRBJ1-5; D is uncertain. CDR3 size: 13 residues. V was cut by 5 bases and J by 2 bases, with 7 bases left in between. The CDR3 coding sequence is TGTGCCAGCAGTGGGGTGGGCAATCAGCCCCAGCATTTT. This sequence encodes CASSGVGNQPQHF.

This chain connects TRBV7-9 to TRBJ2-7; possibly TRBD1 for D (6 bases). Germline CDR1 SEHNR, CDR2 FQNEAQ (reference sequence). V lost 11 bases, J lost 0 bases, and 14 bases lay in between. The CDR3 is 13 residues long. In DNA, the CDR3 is TGTGCCGGTCAGGGGCCCTCCTCCTACGAGCAGTACTTC. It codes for CAGQGPSSYEQYF.

The CDR3: CASSIKREWDNEQFF. The CDR3 DNA reads as TGTGCCAGCAGCATAAAGCGGGAGTGGGACAATGAGCAGTTCTTC. The rearrangement uses TRBV7-8 and TRBJ2-1; 8 nucleotides line up with TRBD2. Germline V lookup: CDR1 SGHVS, CDR2 FQNEAQ. The CDR3 sequence is 15 residues long. The V and J ends lost 5 bases and 5 bases, in that order; junction bases with no gene match: 8.

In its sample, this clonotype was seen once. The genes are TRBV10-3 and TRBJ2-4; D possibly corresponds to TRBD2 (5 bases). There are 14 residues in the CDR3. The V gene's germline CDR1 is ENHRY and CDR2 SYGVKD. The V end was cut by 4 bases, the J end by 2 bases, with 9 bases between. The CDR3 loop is CAISGPGTKNIQYF. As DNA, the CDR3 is TGTGCCATCAGTGGGCCCGGGACCAAAAACATTCAGTACTTC.

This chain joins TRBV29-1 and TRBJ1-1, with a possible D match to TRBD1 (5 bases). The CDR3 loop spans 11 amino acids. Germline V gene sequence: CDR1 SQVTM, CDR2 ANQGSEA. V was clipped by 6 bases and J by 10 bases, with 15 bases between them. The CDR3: CSVRSGGGAFF. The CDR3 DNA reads TGCAGCGTACGAAGCGGGGGGGGAGCTTTCTTT.

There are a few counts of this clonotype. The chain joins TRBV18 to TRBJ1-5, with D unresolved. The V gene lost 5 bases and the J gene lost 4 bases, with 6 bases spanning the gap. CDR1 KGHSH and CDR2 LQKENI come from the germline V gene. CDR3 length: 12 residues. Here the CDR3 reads CASSSANQPQHF. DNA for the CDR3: TGTGCCAGCTCATCAGCAAATCAGCCCCAGCATTTT.

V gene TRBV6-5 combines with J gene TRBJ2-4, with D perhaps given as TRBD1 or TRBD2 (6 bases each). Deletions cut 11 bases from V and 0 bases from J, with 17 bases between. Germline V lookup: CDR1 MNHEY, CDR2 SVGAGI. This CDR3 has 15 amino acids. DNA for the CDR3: TGTGCCGGAGGGGGTCGTCGACTAGCCAAAAACATTCAGTACTTC. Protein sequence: CAGGGRRLAKNIQYF.

CDR3 loop: CSASPWLADTSYNEQFF. The CDR3 nucleotides are TGCAGTGCTAGTCCCTGGCTAGCGGACACCTCCTACAATGAGCAGTTCTTC. The chain is built from TRBV20-1 and TRBJ2-1; 7 bases align to TRBD2. The CDR3 totals 17 residues. V lost 3 bases to trimming and J lost 0 bases; unmatched junction nucleotides: 11. Per germline, CDR1 DFQATT and CDR2 SNEGSKA (reference sequence).

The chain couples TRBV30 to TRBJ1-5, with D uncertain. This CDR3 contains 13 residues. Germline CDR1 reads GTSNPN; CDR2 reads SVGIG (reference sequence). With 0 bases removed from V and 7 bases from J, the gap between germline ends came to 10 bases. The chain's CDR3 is CAWSVHARQPQHF. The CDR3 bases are TGTGCCTGGAGTGTACATGCCCGACAGCCCCAGCATTTT.

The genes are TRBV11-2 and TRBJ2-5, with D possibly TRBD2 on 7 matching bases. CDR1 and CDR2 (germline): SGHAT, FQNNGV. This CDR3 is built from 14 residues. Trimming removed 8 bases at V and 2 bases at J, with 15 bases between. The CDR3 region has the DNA TGTGCCAGCGGGAAGGGGGGGACTCAAGAGACCCAGTACTTC. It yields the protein CASGKGGTQETQYF.

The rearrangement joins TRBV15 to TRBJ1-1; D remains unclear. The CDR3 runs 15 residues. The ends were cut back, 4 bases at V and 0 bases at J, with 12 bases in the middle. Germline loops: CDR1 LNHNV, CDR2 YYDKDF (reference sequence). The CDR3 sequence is CATSTVGIMNTEAFF. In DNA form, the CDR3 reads TGTGCCACCAGCACGGTGGGCATTATGAACACTGAAGCTTTCTTT.

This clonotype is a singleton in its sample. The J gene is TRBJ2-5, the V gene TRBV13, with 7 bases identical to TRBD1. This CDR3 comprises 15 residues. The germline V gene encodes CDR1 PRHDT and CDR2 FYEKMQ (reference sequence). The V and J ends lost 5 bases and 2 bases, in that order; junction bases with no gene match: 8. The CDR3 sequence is CASSPQGQKQETQYF. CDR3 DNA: TGTGCCAGCAGCCCCCAGGGACAGAAGCAAGAGACCCAGTACTTC.

Here the CDR3 DNA reads TGTGCCAGCAGCGTCCCGGGACAGGGAGAGACCCAGTACTTC. Its translation: CASSVPGQGETQYF. The genes are TRBV9 and TRBJ2-5, with 9 bases fitting TRBD1. The CDR3 is 14 residues long. Germline CDR1 and CDR2: SGDLS and YYNGEE. V lost 2 bases, J lost 4 bases, and 3 bases stayed unmatched.

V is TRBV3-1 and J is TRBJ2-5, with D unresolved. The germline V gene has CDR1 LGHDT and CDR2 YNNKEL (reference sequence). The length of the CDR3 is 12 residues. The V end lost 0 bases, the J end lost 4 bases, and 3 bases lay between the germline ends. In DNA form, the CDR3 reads TGTGCCAGCAGCCAAGAAGCAGAGACCCAGTACTTC. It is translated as CASSQEAETQYF.

Here the CDR3 DNA reads TGTGCCAGCACCCAGTTAGCCGCTGGCACAGATACGCAGTATTTT. The encoded protein is CASTQLAAGTDTQYF. V gene TRBV3-1 combines with J gene TRBJ2-3; D is undetermined. The CDR3 is 15 residues long. V was trimmed by 7 bases and J by 1 base, leaving 15 bases between them. Looked up from germline, CDR1 is LGHDT and CDR2 is YNNKEL (reference sequence).